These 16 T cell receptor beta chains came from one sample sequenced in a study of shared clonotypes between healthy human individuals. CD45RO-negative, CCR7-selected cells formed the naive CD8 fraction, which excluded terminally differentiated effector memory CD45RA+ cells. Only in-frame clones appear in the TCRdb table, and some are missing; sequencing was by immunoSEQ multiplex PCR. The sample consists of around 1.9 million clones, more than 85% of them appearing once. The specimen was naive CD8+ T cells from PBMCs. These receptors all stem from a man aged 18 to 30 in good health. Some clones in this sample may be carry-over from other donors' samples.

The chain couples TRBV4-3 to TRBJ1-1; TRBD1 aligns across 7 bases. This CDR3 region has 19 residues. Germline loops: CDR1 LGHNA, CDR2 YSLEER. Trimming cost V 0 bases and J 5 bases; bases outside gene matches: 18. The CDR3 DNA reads TGCGCCAGCAGCCAAGATCTCAGGGGGGGAGGACCCTGGGGGACTGAAGCTTTCTTT. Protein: CASSQDLRGGGPWGTEAFF.

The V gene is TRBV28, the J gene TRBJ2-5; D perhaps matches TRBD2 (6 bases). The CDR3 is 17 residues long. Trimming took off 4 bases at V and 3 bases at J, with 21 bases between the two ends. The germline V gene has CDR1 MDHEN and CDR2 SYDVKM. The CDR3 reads CASSSYWEVRREETQYF. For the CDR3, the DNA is TGTGCCAGCAGTTCGTATTGGGAGGTCCGCCGGGAAGAGACCCAGTACTTC.

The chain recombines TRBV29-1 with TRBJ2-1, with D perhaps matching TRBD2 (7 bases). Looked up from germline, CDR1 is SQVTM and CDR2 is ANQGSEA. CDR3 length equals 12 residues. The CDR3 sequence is CTTGGGGNEQFF. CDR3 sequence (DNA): TGCACCACTGGAGGGGGGGGCAATGAGCAGTTCTTC.

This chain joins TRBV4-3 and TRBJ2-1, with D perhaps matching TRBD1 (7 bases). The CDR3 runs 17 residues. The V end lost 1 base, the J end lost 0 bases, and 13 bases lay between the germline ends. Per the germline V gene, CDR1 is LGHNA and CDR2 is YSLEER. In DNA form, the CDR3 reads TGCGCCAGCAGCCAAGGCCGGCAGGGGGGCTCCTACAATGAGCAGTTCTTC. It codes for CASSQGRQGGSYNEQFF.

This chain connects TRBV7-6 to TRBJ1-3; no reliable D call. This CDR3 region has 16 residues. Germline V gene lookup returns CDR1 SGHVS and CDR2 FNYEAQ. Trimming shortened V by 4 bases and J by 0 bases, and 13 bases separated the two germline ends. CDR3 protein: CASSSKSRPSGNTIYF. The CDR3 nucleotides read TGTGCCAGCAGCTCGAAATCCAGACCCTCTGGAAACACCATATATTTT. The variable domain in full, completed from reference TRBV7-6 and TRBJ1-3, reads GAGVSQSPRYKVTKRGQDVALRCDPISGHVSLYWYRQALGQGPEFLTYFNYEAQQDKSGLPNDRFSAERPEGSISTLTIQRTEQRDSAMYRCASSSKSRPSGNTIYFGEGSWLTVV.

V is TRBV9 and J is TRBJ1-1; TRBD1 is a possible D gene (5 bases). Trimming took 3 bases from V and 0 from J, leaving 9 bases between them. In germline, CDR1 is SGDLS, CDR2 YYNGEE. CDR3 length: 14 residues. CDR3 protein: CASSGDSLNTEAFF. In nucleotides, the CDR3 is TGTGCCAGCAGCGGTGACAGTCTGAACACTGAAGCTTTCTTT.

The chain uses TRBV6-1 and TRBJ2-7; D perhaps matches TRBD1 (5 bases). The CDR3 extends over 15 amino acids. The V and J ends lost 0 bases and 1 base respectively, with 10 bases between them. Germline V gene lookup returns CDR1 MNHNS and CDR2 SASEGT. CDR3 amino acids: CASSEAHRRSYEQYF. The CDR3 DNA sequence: TGTGCCAGCAGTGAAGCCCACAGGCGATCCTACGAGCAGTACTTC.

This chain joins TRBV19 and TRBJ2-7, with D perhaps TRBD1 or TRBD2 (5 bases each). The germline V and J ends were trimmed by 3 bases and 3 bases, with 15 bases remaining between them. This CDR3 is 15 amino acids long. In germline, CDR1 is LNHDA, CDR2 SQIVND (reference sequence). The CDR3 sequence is CASSIGSGDVYEQYF. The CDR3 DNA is TGTGCCAGTAGTATCGGTTCCGGGGACGTCTACGAGCAGTACTTC. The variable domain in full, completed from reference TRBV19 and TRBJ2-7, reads DGGITQSPKYLFRKEGQNVTLSCEQNLNHDAMYWYRQDPGQGLRLIYYSQIVNDFQKGDIAEGYSVSREKKESFPLTVTSAQKNPTAFYLCASSIGSGDVYEQYFGPGTRLTVT.

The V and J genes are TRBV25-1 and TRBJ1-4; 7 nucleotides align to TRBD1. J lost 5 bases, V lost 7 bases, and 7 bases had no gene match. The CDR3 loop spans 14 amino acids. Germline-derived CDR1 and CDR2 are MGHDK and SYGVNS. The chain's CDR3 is CASKRTGENEKLFF. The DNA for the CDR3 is TGTGCCAGCAAAAGGACAGGAGAGAATGAAAAACTGTTTTTT.

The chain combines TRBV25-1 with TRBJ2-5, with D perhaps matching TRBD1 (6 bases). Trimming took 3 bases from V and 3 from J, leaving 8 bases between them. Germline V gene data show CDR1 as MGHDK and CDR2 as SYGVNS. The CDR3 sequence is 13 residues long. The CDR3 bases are TGTGCCAGCAGTGAGGGGACAAAAGAGACCCAGTACTTC. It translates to CASSEGTKETQYF.

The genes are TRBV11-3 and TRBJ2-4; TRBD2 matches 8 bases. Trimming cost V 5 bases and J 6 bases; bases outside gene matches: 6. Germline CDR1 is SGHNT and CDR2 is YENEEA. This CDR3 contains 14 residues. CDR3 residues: CASSRGRGGNIQYF. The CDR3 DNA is TGTGCCAGCAGCCGAGGACGGGGGGGAAACATTCAGTACTTC. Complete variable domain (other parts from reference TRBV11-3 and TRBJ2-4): EAGVVQSPRYKIIEKKQPVAFWCNPISGHNTLYWYLQNLGQGPELLIRYENEEAVDDSQLPKDRFSAERLKGVDSTLKIQPAELGDSAVYLCASSRGRGGNIQYFGAGTRLSVL.

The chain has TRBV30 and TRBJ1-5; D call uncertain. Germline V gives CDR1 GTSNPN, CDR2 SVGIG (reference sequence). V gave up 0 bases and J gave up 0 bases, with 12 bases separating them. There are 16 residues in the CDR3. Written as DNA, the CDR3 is TGTGCCTGGAGTGTACCGACTCTAGATAGCAATCAGCCCCAGCATTTT. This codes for CAWSVPTLDSNQPQHF.

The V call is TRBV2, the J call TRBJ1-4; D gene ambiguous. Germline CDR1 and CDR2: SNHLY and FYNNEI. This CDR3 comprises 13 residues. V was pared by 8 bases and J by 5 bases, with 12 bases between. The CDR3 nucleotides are TGTGCCAGCGCTGACGCTAAGAATGAAAAACTGTTTTTT. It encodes CASADAKNEKLFF.

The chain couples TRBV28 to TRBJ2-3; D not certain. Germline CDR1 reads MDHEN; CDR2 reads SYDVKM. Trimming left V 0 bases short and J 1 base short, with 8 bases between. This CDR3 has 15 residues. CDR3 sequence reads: CASSLWERGTDTQYF. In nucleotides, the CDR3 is TGTGCCAGCAGTTTATGGGAGCGCGGCACAGATACGCAGTATTTT.

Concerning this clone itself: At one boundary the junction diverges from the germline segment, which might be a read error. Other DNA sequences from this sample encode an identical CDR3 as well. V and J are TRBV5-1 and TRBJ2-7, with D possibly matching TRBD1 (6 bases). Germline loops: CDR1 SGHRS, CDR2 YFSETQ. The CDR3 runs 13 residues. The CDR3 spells CASRLDSSYEQYF. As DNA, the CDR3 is TGCGCCAGCAGATTGGACAGCTCCTACGAGCAGTACTTC.

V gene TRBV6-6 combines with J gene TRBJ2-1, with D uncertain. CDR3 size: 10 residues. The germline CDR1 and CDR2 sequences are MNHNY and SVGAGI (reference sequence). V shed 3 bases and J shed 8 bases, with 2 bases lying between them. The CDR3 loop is CASSYYEQFF. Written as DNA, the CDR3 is TGTGCCAGCAGTTATTATGAGCAGTTCTTC.